The source of this TCR beta chain is a study of blood T cell repertoires in COVID-19. Study-level background: Collection of acute and convalescent COVID-19 samples took place in the United States, Italy and Spain. PBMCs, B-cell-depleted T cells, or T cells were the source of the cDNA or gDNA that made up the material.

The repertoire was sequenced with immunoSEQ multiplex PCR; TCRdb's copy has only in-frame clones and lacks some. This sample has 170,000 or so clones, with around 90% found just once. This CDR3 contains 14 residues. Germline V gives CDR1 LNHDA, CDR2 SQIVND (reference sequence). Trimming took 4 bases from V and 3 from J, leaving 10 bases between them. This clone has a single count. The sample consisted of peripheral blood. This TCR was recovered from a man aged 55-75 years with COVID-19, enrolled during active disease. The chain carries TRBV19 and TRBJ1-5; D is ambiguous. The DNA of the CDR3 is TGTGCCAGTAGTAGCCGAGAAGTCAATCAGCCCCAGCATTTT. Protein: CASSSREVNQPQHF. The entire variable domain, with the rest obtained from reference TRBV19 and TRBJ1-5, is as follows: DGGITQSPKYLFRKEGQNVTLSCEQNLNHDAMYWYRQDPGQGLRLIYYSQIVNDFQKGDIAEGYSVSREKKESFPLTVTSAQKNPTAFYLCASSSREVNQPQHFGDGTRLSIL.